The following is a T cell receptor beta chain sequence with its context. This may be a read error, as it is one base from a much larger clone. Investigators profiled TCR beta VDJ and CDR3 from genomic DNA template. MiXCR was run by TCRdb on the reads, yielding one entry per CDR3 protein. The repertoire includes 180,000 or so distinct CDR3 sequences, 46% of them detected once, and 2.5% to 3.5% sits in the top ten. This sample was taken from a study of CD8+CD57+ T cells in acquired aplastic anemia. Study summary: Each DNA sample taken from sorted CD4+ and CD8+ cells came to about 3 ug on average.

The sample was sorted CD4+, CD8+, or CD8+CD57+ T cells (not recorded which) from PBMCs. This clonotype originated in a human donor in good health.

The CDR3 spells CASEQQRVTDTQHF. DNA for the CDR3: TGTGCCAGCGAGCAACAGCGGGTCACAGATACGCAGCATTTT. The chain uses TRBV2 and TRBJ2-3, with unresolved D. The J call may be mistaken, given a closer DNA end match to TRBJ1-5. The CDR3 loop spans 14 amino acids. Germline-derived CDR1 and CDR2 are SNHLY and FYNNEI.